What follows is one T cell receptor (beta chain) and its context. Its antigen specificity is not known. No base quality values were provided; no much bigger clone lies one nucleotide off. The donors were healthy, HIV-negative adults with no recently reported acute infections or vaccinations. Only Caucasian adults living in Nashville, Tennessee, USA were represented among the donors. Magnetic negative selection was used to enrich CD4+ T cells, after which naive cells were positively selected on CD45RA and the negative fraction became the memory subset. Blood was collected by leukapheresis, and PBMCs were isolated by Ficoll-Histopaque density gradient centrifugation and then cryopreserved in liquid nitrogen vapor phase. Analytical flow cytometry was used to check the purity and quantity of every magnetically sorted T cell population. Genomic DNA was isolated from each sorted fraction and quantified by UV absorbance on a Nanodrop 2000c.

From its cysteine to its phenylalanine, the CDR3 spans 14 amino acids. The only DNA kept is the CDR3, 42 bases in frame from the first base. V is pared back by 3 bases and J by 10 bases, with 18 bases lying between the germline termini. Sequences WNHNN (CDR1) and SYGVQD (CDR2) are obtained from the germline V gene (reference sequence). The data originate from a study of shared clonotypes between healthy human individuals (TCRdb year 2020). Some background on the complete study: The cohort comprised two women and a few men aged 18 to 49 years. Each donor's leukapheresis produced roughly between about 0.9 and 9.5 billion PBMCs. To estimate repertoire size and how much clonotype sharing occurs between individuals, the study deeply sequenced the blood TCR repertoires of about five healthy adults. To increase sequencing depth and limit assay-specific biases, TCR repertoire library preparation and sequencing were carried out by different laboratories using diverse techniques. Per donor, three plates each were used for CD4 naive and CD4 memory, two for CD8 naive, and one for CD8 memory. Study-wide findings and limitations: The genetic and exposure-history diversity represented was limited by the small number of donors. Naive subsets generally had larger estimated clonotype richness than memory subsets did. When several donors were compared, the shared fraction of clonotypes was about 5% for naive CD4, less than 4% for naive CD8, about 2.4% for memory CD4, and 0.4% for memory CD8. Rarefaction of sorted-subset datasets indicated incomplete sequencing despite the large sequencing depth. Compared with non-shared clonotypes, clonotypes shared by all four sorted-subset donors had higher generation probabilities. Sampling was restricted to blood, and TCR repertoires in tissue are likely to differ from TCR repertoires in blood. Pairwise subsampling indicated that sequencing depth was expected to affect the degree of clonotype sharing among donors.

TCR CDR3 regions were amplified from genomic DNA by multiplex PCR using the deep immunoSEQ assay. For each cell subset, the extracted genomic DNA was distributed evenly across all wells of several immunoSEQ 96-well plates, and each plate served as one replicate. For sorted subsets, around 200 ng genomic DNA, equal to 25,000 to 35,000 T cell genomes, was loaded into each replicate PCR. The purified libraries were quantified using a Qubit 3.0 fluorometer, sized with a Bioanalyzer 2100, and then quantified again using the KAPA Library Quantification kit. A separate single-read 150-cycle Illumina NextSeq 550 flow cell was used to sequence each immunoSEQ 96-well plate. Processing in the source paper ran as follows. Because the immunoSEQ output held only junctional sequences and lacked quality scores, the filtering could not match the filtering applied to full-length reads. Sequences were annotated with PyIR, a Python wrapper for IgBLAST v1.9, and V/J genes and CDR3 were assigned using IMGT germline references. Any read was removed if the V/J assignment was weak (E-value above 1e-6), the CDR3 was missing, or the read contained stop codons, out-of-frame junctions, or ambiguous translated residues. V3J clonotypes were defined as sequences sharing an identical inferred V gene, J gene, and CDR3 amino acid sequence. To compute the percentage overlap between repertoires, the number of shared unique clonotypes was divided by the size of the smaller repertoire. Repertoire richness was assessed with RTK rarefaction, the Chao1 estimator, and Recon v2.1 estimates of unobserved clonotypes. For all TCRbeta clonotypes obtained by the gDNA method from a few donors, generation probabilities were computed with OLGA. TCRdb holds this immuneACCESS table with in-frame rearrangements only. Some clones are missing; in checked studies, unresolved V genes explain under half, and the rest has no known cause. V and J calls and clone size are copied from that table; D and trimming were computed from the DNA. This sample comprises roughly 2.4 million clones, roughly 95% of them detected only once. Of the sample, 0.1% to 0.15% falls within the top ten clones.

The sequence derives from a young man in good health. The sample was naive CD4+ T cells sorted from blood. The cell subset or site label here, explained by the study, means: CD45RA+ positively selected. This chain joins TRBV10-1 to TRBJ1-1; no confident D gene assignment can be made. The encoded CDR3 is CASSDEGVSVVAFF. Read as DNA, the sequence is TGCGCCAGCAGTGATGAGGGTGTGAGCGTGGTAGCTTTCTTT.